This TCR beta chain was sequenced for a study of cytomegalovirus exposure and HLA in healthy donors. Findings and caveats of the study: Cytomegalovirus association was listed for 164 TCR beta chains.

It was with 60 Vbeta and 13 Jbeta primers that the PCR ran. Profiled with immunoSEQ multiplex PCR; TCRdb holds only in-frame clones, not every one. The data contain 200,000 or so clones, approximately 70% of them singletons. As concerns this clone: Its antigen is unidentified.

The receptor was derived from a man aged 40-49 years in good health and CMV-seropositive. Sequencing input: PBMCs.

CDR3 residues: CASSQYAGYEQYF. In DNA, the CDR3 is TGCGCCAGCAGCCAATACGCGGGGTACGAGCAGTACTTC. The rearrangement links TRBV4-1 to TRBJ2-7; D may be TRBD2 (6 bases). With 2 bases removed from V and 4 bases from J, the gap between germline ends came to 9 bases. This CDR3 is built from 13 residues. Per the germline V gene, CDR1 is MGHRA and CDR2 is YSYEKL.